This TCR beta chain was retrieved from a study of T cells after yellow fever vaccination. This clonotype was recorded at least ten times. CDR3 length equals 15 residues. From germline, CDR1 is LGHNA and CDR2 YNFKEQ. Trimming cost V 1 base and J 0 bases; bases outside gene matches: 3. One entry per CDR3 protein results from TCRdb running MiXCR on the 5' RACE reads. The repertoire holds a few hundred thousand distinct CDR3 sequences, 4.1% seen once, with 20% to 25% in the top ten. The clonotype was recovered from a man between 18 and 29 years old who received the YFV17D yellow fever vaccine. J is TRBJ2-7 and V is TRBV4-2; TRBD2 matches at 7 bases. The sequencing here drew on PBMCs, taken 5 days after the yellow fever booster vaccination. This chain's CDR3 is CASSQVAGVSYEQYF. The CDR3 DNA follows: TGTGCCAGCAGCCAAGTTGCGGGGGTCTCCTACGAGCAGTACTTC.